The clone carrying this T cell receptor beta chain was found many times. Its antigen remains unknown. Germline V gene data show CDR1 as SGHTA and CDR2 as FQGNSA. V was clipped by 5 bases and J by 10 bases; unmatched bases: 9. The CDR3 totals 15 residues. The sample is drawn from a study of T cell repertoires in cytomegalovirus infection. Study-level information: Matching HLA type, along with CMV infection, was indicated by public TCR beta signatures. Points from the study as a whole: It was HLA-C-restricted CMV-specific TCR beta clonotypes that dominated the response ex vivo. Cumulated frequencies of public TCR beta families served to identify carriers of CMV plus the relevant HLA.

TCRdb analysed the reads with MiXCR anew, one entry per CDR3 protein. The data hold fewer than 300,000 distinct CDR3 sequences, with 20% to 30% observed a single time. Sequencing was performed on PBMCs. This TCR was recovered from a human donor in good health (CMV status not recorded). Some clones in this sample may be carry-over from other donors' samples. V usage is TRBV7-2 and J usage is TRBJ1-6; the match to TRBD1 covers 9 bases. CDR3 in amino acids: CASSETGGVWSPLHF. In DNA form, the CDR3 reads TGTGCCAGCAGCGAAACAGGGGGCGTATGGTCACCCCTCCACTTT.